This is a list of T cell receptor beta chains from one sample in a study of siplizumab effects on memory and regulatory T cells. Sequencing was performed with immunoSEQ multiplex PCR; in TCRdb, only in-frame clones are kept and a portion is missing. The sample consists of approximately 98,000 clones, about 93% of them appearing once. Input material: non-Treg CD4+ T cells sorted from blood. These receptors were obtained from a human donor in good health. CDR3s include the opening cysteine and the closing phenylalanine or tryptophan. D genes are given only for firm matches. Clone size is not always given. Where it is, it says once, few, many or a class for expanded clones.

v_gene	j_gene	d_gene	abundance	CDR3aa	CDR3nt
TRBV29-1	TRBJ1-4	TRBD1	NA	CSGRGTGVEKLFF	TGCAGCGGACGCGGGACAGGGGTTGAAAAACTGTTTTTT
TRBV28	TRBJ1-5	TRBD1	once	CASSPDRGRKPQHF	TGTGCCAGCAGTCCGGACAGGGGTCGTAAGCCCCAGCATTTT
TRBV9	TRBJ2-6	NA	NA	CASSVISGANVLTF	TGTGCCAGCAGCGTCATCTCGGGGGCCAACGTCCTGACTTTC
TRBV7-9	TRBJ1-1	NA	NA	CASSSNMSAGWHTEAFF	TGTGCCAGCAGCTCAAACATGTCGGCAGGATGGCACACTGAAGCTTTCTTT
TRBV11-2	TRBJ1-1	NA	NA	CASSLQGPSTEAFF	TGTGCCAGCAGCCTACAGGGTCCGTCCACTGAAGCTTTCTTT
TRBV2	TRBJ1-4	NA	NA	CASSGQVNEKLFF	TGTGCCAGCAGTGGACAGGTCAATGAAAAACTGTTTTTT
TRBV28	TRBJ2-7	TRBD1	NA	CASSLQIRDRAYEQYF	TGTGCCAGCAGTCTCCAAATCCGGGACAGAGCCTACGAGCAGTACTTC
TRBV19	TRBJ2-3	TRBD1	NA	CASSITGQGAGFSTDTQYF	TGTGCCAGTAGCATAACCGGACAGGGGGCCGGCTTTAGCACAGATACGCAGTATTTT
TRBV18	TRBJ1-1	TRBD1	NA	CASQEQGGNTEAFF	TGTGCCAGCCAAGAGCAGGGGGGTAACACTGAAGCTTTCTTT
TRBV28	TRBJ1-2	NA	NA	CASSDTNEAGYTF	TGTGCCAGCAGCGATACCAACGAGGCCGGCTACACCTTC
TRBV7-2	TRBJ2-3	NA	NA	CASSNTDTQYF	TGTGCCAGCAGCAATACAGATACGCAGTATTTT
TRBV4-2	TRBJ2-5	NA	NA	CASSQDQGETQYF	TGTGCCAGCAGCCAAGATCAGGGAGAGACCCAGTACTTC
TRBV15	TRBJ2-5	NA	NA	CATSRAEETQYF	TGTGCCACCAGCAGAGCGGAGGAGACCCAGTACTTC
TRBV5-1	TRBJ2-1	NA	NA	CASSLDLGQGRYNEQFF	TGCGCCAGCAGCTTGGATCTCGGGCAGGGTCGGTACAATGAGCAGTTCTTC
TRBV28	TRBJ1-5	NA	NA	CASTLDSIQPQHF	TGTGCCAGCACCCTAGACAGCATTCAGCCCCAGCATTTT
TRBV10-3	TRBJ2-2	NA	NA	CAIGQPNTGELFF	TGTGCCATCGGGCAGCCGAACACCGGGGAGCTGTTTTTT
TRBV5-6	TRBJ1-3	NA	NA	CASSLASGSYGNTIYF	TGTGCCAGCAGCTTGGCATCAGGTTCCTATGGAAACACCATATATTTT
TRBV30	TRBJ1-6	NA	NA	CAWSVRSTNSPLHF	TGTGCCTGGAGTGTACGCAGTACAAATTCACCCCTCCACTTT
TRBV1	TRBJ1-6	NA	NA	CTSSRVASPLHF	TGCACCAGCAGCCGAGTAGCCTCACCCCTCCACTTT
TRBV19	TRBJ1-2	NA	NA	CASTRTNYGYTF	TGTGCCAGTACCAGAACTAACTATGGCTACACCTTC
TRBV18	TRBJ2-1	TRBD2	NA	CASSPSGSWTSGHNEQFF	TGTGCCAGCTCACCAAGTGGTTCGTGGACTAGCGGGCACAATGAGCAGTTCTTC
TRBV4-1	TRBJ2-1	NA	NA	CASSQVGYARYNEQFF	TGCGCCAGCAGCCAAGTAGGGTACGCTAGGTACAATGAGCAGTTCTTC
TRBV5-1	TRBJ2-5	NA	NA	CASSSAGRETQYF	TGCGCCAGCAGCTCGGCGGGCAGAGAGACCCAGTACTTC
TRBV25-1	TRBJ1-2	NA	NA	CASRSTGRNYGYTF	TGTGCCAGCAGGTCTACAGGGAGGAACTATGGCTACACCTTC
TRBV6-7	TRBJ2-1	NA	NA	CASSYRLAISEQFF	TGTGCCAGCAGTTACCGGCTAGCAATAAGCGAGCAGTTCTTC
TRBV2	TRBJ2-2	TRBD2	once	CASNLAGGITGELFF	TGTGCCAGCAATTTAGCGGGAGGTATCACCGGGGAGCTGTTTTTT
TRBV4-1	TRBJ2-7	NA	NA	CASSQFLYGADTHYEQYF	TGCGCCAGCAGCCAATTTTTGTACGGGGCGGACACTCACTACGAGCAGTACTTC
TRBV5-1	TRBJ2-3	NA	NA	CASSLERDTQYF	TGCGCCAGCAGCTTGGAACGAGATACGCAGTATTTT
TRBV7-7	TRBJ2-1	NA	NA	CASSFSFYNEQFF	TGTGCCAGCAGCTTTAGTTTTTACAATGAGCAGTTCTTC
TRBV6-5	TRBJ1-1	NA	NA	CASSSGMNTEAFF	TGTGCCAGCAGTTCCGGAATGAACACTGAAGCTTTCTTT
TRBV4-1	TRBJ2-3	NA	NA	CASSLPSEVGDTQYF	TGCGCCAGCAGCCTGCCGTCCGAGGTTGGAGATACGCAGTATTTT
TRBV18	TRBJ1-1	NA	NA	CASSPGTGNTEAFF	TGTGCCAGCTCACCTGGTACGGGGAACACTGAAGCTTTCTTT
TRBV30	TRBJ2-1	TRBD2	NA	CAWGGSAPSEQFF	TGTGCCTGGGGCGGGAGCGCCCCCTCCGAGCAGTTCTTC
TRBV5-6	TRBJ1-5	TRBD1	NA	CASSSGTGGGNQPQHF	TGTGCCAGCAGCTCCGGGACAGGGGGCGGCAATCAGCCCCAGCATTTT
TRBV30	TRBJ1-4	NA	NA	CAWSGPGGNEKLFF	TGTGCCTGGAGTGGACCGGGGGGAAATGAAAAACTGTTTTTT
TRBV6-1	TRBJ2-1	NA	NA	CASSEGPLEQFF	TGTGCCAGCAGTGAAGGACCTCTTGAGCAGTTCTTC
TRBV7-2	TRBJ2-2	NA	once	CASSLARGKGELFF	TGTGCCAGCAGCTTAGCTCGCGGTAAAGGGGAGCTGTTTTTT
TRBV7-9	TRBJ2-3	NA	few	CASSPGYTDTQYF	TGTGCCAGCAGCCCCGGTTACACAGATACGCAGTATTTT
TRBV19	TRBJ2-3	NA	NA	CASSRSRGGVTDTQYF	TGTGCCAGTAGTCGCTCCCGAGGGGGGGTGACAGATACGCAGTATTTT
TRBV27	TRBJ1-1	NA	NA	CASSYRENTEAFF	TGTGCCAGCAGCTACCGGGAAAACACTGAAGCTTTCTTT
TRBV7-2	TRBJ2-1	NA	NA	CASSLIFGAYNEQFF	TGTGCCAGCAGCTTAATTTTCGGGGCCTACAATGAGCAGTTCTTC
TRBV11-2	TRBJ2-3	TRBD2	NA	CASSFIAGENTDTQYF	TGTGCCAGCAGCTTCATAGCGGGAGAGAACACAGATACGCAGTATTTT
TRBV15	TRBJ2-2	NA	NA	CATSRSPSGAGELFF	TGTGCCACCAGCAGATCCCCCTCGGGGGCCGGGGAGCTGTTTTTT